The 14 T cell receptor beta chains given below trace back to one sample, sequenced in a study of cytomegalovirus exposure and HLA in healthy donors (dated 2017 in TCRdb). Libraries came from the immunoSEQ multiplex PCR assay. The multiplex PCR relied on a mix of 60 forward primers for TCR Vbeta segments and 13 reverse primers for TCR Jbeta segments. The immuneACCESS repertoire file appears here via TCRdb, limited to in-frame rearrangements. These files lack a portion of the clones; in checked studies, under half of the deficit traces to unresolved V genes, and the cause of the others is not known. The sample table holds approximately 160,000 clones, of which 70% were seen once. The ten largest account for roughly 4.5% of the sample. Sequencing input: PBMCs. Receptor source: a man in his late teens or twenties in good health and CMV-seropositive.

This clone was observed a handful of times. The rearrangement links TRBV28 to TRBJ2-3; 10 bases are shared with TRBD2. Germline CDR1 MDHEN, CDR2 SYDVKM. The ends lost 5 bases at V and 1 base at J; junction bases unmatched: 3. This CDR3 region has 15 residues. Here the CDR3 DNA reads TGTGCCAGCAGTCTCGGGACTAGCGGCACAGATACGCAGTATTTT. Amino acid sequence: CASSLGTSGTDTQYF.

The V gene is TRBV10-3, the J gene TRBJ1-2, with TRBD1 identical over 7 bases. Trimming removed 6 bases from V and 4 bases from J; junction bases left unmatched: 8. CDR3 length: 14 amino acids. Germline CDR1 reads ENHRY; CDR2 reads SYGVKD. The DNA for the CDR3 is TGTGCCATCAGCTTCGGGACAGCTATCTATGGCTACACCTTC. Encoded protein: CAISFGTAIYGYTF.

In nucleotides, the CDR3 is TGTGCCAGCCGGGACATCGCTAACTATGGCTACACCTTC. This codes for CASRDIANYGYTF. The rearrangement links TRBV19 to TRBJ1-2, with D perhaps matching TRBD1 (6 bases). The V gene lost 9 bases and the J gene lost 0 bases, with 11 bases spanning the gap. The CDR3 covers 13 residues. CDR1 and CDR2 (germline): LNHDA, SQIVND (reference sequence).

The DNA of the CDR3 is TGTGCCAGCAGCTTAACGGGGGGGCAAGCAGATACGCAGTATTTT. Protein: CASSLTGGQADTQYF. This chain uses TRBV7-3 with TRBJ2-3, with a possible D match to TRBD2 (7 bases). CDR1 is SGHTA and CDR2 is FQGTGA in the germline V gene. The CDR3 is 15 residues long. Trimming shortened V by 0 bases and J by 4 bases, and 11 bases separated the two germline ends.

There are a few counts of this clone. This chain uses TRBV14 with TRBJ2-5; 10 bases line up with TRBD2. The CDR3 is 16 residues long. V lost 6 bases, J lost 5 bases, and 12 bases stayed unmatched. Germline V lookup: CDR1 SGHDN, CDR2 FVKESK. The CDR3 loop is CASSPRTSGVWETQYF. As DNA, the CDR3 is TGTGCCAGCAGTCCTCGCACTAGCGGGGTATGGGAGACCCAGTACTTC. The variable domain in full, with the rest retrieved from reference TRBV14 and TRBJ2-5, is EAGVTQFPSHSVIEKGQTVTLRCDPISGHDNLYWYRRVMGKEIKFLLHFVKESKQDESGMPNNRFLAERTGGTYSTLKVQPAELEDSGVYFCASSPRTSGVWETQYFGPGTRLLVL.

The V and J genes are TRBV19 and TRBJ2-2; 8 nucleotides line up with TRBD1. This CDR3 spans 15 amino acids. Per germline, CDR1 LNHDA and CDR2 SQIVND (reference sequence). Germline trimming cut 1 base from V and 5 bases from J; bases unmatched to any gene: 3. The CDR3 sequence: CASSIGTGNTGELFF. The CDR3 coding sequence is TGTGCCAGTAGTATAGGGACAGGGAATACCGGGGAGCTGTTTTTT.

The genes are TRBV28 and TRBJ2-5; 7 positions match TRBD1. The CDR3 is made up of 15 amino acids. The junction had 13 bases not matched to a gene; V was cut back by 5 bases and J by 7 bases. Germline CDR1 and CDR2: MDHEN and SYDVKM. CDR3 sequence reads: CASSNPSTGIGTQYF. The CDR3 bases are TGTGCCAGCAGTAACCCCTCGACAGGGATCGGGACCCAGTACTTC.

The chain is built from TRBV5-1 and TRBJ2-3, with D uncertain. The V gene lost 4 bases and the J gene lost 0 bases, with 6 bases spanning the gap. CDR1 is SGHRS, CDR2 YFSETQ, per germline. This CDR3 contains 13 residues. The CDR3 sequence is CASSPLSTDTQYF. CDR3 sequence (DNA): TGCGCCAGCAGCCCTCTGAGCACAGATACGCAGTATTTT.

CDR3 amino acids: CAWMGGMSNEQFF. In nucleotides, the CDR3 is TGTGCCTGGATGGGCGGGATGTCCAATGAGCAGTTCTTC. This chain joins TRBV30 and TRBJ2-1, with D maybe TRBD2 (6 bases). V was pared by 4 bases and J by 6 bases, with 13 bases between. This CDR3 is built from 13 residues. Germline values: CDR1 GTSNPN, CDR2 SVGIG (reference sequence). The full variable domain, in which reference TRBV30 and TRBJ2-1 provide the parts outside the CDR3, is SQTIHQWPATLVQPVGSPLSLECTVEGTSNPNLYWYRQAAGRGLQLLFYSVGIGQISSEVPQNLSASRPQDRQFILSSKKLLLSDSGFYLCAWMGGMSNEQFFGPGTRLTVL.

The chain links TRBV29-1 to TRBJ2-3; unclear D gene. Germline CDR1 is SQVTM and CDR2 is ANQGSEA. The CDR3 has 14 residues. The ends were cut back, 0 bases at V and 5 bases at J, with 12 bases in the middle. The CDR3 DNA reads TGCAGCGTTGAAGATGGTTTAAGCCGAGATACGCAGTATTTT. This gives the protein CSVEDGLSRDTQYF.

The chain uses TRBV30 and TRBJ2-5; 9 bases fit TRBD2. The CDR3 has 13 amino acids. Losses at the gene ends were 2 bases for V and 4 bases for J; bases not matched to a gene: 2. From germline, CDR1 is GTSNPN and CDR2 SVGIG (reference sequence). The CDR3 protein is CAWSSGGLETQYF. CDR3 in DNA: TGTGCCTGGAGTAGCGGGGGGCTAGAGACCCAGTACTTC. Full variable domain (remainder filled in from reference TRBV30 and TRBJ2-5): SQTIHQWPATLVQPVGSPLSLECTVEGTSNPNLYWYRQAAGRGLQLLFYSVGIGQISSEVPQNLSASRPQDRQFILSSKKLLLSDSGFYLCAWSSGGLETQYFGPGTRLLVL.

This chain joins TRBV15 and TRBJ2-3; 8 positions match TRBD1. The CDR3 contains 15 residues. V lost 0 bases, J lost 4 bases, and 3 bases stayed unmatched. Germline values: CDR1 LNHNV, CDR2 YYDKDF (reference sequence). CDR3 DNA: TGTGCCACCAGCAGAGACAGGGGGCCGGCAGATACGCAGTATTTT. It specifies CATSRDRGPADTQYF.

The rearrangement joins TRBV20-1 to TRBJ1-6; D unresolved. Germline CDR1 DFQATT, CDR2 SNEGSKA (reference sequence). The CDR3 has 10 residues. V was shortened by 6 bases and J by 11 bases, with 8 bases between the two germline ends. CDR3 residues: CSAAGAPLHF. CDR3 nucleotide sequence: TGCAGTGCCGCCGGGGCACCCCTCCACTTT.

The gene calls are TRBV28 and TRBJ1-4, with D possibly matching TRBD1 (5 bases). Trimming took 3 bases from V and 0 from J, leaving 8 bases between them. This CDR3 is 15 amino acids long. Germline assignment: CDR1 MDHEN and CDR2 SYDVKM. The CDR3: CASSLGLATNEKLFF. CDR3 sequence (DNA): TGTGCCAGCAGTTTGGGGCTTGCAACTAATGAAAAACTGTTTTTT.